This passage covers 18 T cell receptor beta chains from one sample sequenced in a study of early T cells in non-severe SARS-CoV-2 infection. TCRdb analysed the 5' RACE reads with MiXCR anew, one entry per CDR3 protein. The sample holds 45,000 to 55,000 distinct CDR3 sequences, about 7.8% seen once. The sequencing sample was made of whole blood. These receptors all stem from an adult who was a healthcare worker with PCR-confirmed SARS-CoV-2 infection or an uninfected control (not recorded which).

This clonotype appeared a few times. V gene TRBV12-3 or TRBV12-4 combines with J gene TRBJ2-1; 11 bases align to TRBD2. V was pared by 4 bases and J by 13 bases, with 3 bases of the junction left unmatched. The length of the CDR3 is 12 residues. CDR3 in amino acids: CASSSTSGAQFF. The CDR3 DNA is TGTGCCAGCAGTTCGACTAGCGGGGCTCAGTTCTTC.

The rearrangement joins TRBV5-4 to TRBJ2-3; 11 nucleotides match TRBD2. The CDR3 is 15 amino acids. Germline loops: CDR1 SGHNT, CDR2 YYREEE (reference sequence). The V and J ends lost 1 base and 3 bases, in that order; junction bases with no gene match: 1. The CDR3 spells CASSLRLAGTDTQYF. Written as DNA, the CDR3 is TGTGCCAGCAGCTTGCGACTAGCGGGGACAGATACGCAGTATTTT. The whole variable domain, filled in from reference TRBV5-4 and TRBJ2-3, reads ETGVTQSPTHLIKTRGQQVTLRCSSQSGHNTVSWYQQALGQGPQFIFQYYREEENGRGNFPPRFSGLQFPNYSSELNVNALELDDSALYLCASSLRLAGTDTQYFGPGTRLTVL.

This clonotype was seen ten or more times. This chain's CDR3 is CASSYSGTGVTEAFF. As DNA, the CDR3 is TGTGCCAGCAGTTACTCGGGGACAGGGGTCACTGAAGCTTTCTTT. V is TRBV6-2 or TRBV6-3 and J is TRBJ1-1; 10 positions match TRBD1. V shed 0 bases and J 4 bases; nucleotides not matched to a gene: 2. This CDR3 is 15 amino acids long. The germline V gene has CDR1 MNHEY and CDR2 SVGEGT.

This clonotype came up a few times. J is TRBJ2-7 and V is TRBV6-1; tentative D call: TRBD1 (5 bases). V was cut by 4 bases and J by 2 bases, with 9 bases left in between. Germline CDR1 and CDR2: MNHNS and SASEGT. There are 13 residues in the CDR3. CDR3: CASSVVRAYEQYF. CDR3 DNA: TGTGCCAGCAGTGTAGTCAGGGCCTACGAGCAGTACTTC.

This chain uses TRBV20-1 with TRBJ1-1; 7 bases agree with TRBD1. The germline gives CDR1 DFQATT, CDR2 SNEGSKA (reference sequence). V trimming: 4 bases; J trimming: 1 base; junction bases outside the gene matches: 3. This CDR3 region has 13 residues. In DNA form, the CDR3 reads TGCAGTGCTACGCGGACAGGGAACACTGAAGCTTTCTTT. Its translation: CSATRTGNTEAFF.

The chain combines TRBV7-6 with TRBJ2-7; TRBD2 is a possible D gene (5 bases). The CDR3 extends over 13 amino acids. The germline V and J ends were trimmed by 0 bases and 5 bases, with 8 bases remaining between them. The V gene's germline CDR1 is SGHVS and CDR2 FNYEAQ. The CDR3 loop is CASSLAPGNEQYF. The CDR3 DNA is TGTGCCAGCAGCTTAGCCCCGGGGAACGAGCAGTACTTC.

The CDR3 spells CSVRTAGTPSYEQYF. CDR3 DNA sequence: TGCAGCGTAAGGACGGCCGGGACACCCTCCTACGAGCAGTACTTC. This sequence joins TRBV20-1 and TRBJ2-7; weak D call: TRBD1 (6 bases). The length of the CDR3 is 15 residues. CDR1 and CDR2 (germline): DFQATT, SNEGSKA (reference sequence).

Points on this clonotype: A read error may be the cause here, since a much bigger clone is one base away. Because the CDR3 is missing its conserved closing phenylalanine or tryptophan, this is likely a read error. The chain links TRBV25-1 to TRBJ1-2; D unclear. Germline lookup yields CDR1 MGHDK and CDR2 SYGVNS. The CDR3 loop spans 13 amino acids. Between the trimmed V and J ends, which lost 5 bases and 5 bases, there was a span of 12 bases. In nucleotides, the CDR3 is TGTGCCAGCAGTCAGCCTGACACATATGGCTACACCATC. This translates into CASSQPDTYGYTI.

This clonotype has at least ten counts. The chain couples TRBV30 to TRBJ1-6; D gene ambiguous. CDR3 length: 15 residues. The germline CDR1 and CDR2 sequences are GTSNPN and SVGIG (reference sequence). Trimming cost V 0 bases and J 0 bases, with 6 bases left between them. Here the CDR3 DNA reads TGTGCCTGGAGTGTACTGAGCTCCTATAATTCACCCCTCCACTTT. It codes for CAWSVLSSYNSPLHF.

This clonotype came up a few times. The chain is built from TRBV5-1 and TRBJ2-3; 9 bases are a match to TRBD2. Germline V gene lookup returns CDR1 SGHRS and CDR2 YFSETQ. The CDR3 runs to 17 residues. V was clipped by 0 bases and J by 0 bases; unmatched bases: 5. The CDR3 DNA is TGCGCCAGCAGCTTGGAGGCTAGCGGGATGAGCACAGATACGCAGTATTTT. Its translation is CASSLEASGMSTDTQYF.

V gene TRBV6-2 or TRBV6-3 combines with J gene TRBJ2-6, with D uncertain. CDR3 length equals 15 residues. The V gene lost 3 bases and the J gene lost 1 base, with 7 bases spanning the gap. The germline V gene encodes CDR1 MNHEY and CDR2 SVGEGT. The CDR3: CASSYTESGANVLTF. In DNA, the CDR3 is TGTGCCAGCAGTTATACCGAGTCTGGGGCCAACGTCCTGACTTTC.

J is TRBJ2-3 and V is TRBV7-7; the D gene is possibly TRBD1 (6 bases). The CDR3 is made up of 14 amino acids. CDR1 is SSHAT and CDR2 is FNYEAQ in the germline V gene (reference sequence). Trimming took off 0 bases at V and 6 bases at J, with 10 bases between the two ends. The CDR3 here is CASSLAGGKDTQYF. CDR3 nucleotide sequence: TGTGCCAGCAGCTTAGCAGGGGGAAAGGATACGCAGTATTTT. The full variable domain, rest sourced from reference TRBV7-7 and TRBJ2-3, is GAGVSQSPRYKVTKRGQDVTLRCDPISSHATLYWYQQALGQGPEFLTYFNYEAQPDKSGLPSDRFSAERPEGSISTLTIQRTEQRDSAMYRCASSLAGGKDTQYFGPGTRLTVL.

This clonotype has at least ten counts. This chain uses TRBV11-2 with TRBJ1-1, with 7 bases lining up with TRBD1. Per germline, CDR1 SGHAT and CDR2 FQNNGV. This CDR3 region has 14 residues. J lost 5 bases, V lost 2 bases, and 5 bases had no gene match. The CDR3: CASSLLQGITEAFF. As DNA, the CDR3 is TGTGCCAGCAGCTTACTACAGGGGATAACTGAAGCTTTCTTT. Variable domain in full (rest from reference TRBV11-2 and TRBJ1-1): EAGVAQSPRYKIIEKRQSVAFWCNPISGHATLYWYQQILGQGPKLLIQFQNNGVVDDSQLPKDRFSAERLKGVDSTLKIQPAKLEDSAVYLCASSLLQGITEAFFGQGTRLTVV.

This clonotype was seen many times. The V gene is TRBV27, the J gene TRBJ1-5; D is unresolved. Germline V CDR1 and CDR2: MNHEY, SMNVEV (reference sequence). CDR3 length: 13 amino acids. V lost 4 bases, J lost 1 base, and 5 bases lay in between. CDR3 nucleotides: TGTGCCAGCAGTTCAGCAAGCAATCAGCCCCAGCATTTT. As protein: CASSSASNQPQHF.

There are many counts of this clonotype. This chain connects TRBV20-1 to TRBJ1-1; 8 bases align to TRBD1. Germline V gene sequence: CDR1 DFQATT, CDR2 SNEGSKA (reference sequence). This CDR3 is built from 13 residues. V lost 5 bases, J lost 3 bases, and 5 bases stayed unmatched. CDR3: CSAPGGRDTEAFF. The DNA of the CDR3 is TGCAGTGCTCCAGGGGGCAGAGACACTGAAGCTTTCTTT.

This clonotype was observed at least ten times. This chain uses TRBV30 with TRBJ1-1; D call uncertain. There are 10 residues in the CDR3. In germline, CDR1 is GTSNPN, CDR2 SVGIG (reference sequence). Trimming left V 4 bases short and J 5 bases short, with 5 bases between. The CDR3 is CAWNNTEAFF. The CDR3 DNA follows: TGTGCCTGGAACAATACTGAAGCTTTCTTT.

Many counts were recorded for this clonotype. The V gene is TRBV13, the J gene TRBJ1-1; tentatively, D is TRBD1 (6 bases). Between the trimmed V and J ends, which lost 1 base and 4 bases, there was a span of 13 bases. The CDR3 is 15 amino acids. The germline V gene encodes CDR1 PRHDT and CDR2 FYEKMQ (reference sequence). DNA of the CDR3: TGTGCCAGCAGCTTAGTTGGGGGGCAGAGCACTGAAGCTTTCTTT. Amino acids: CASSLVGGQSTEAFF.

Ten or more counts support this clonotype. V and J are TRBV28 and TRBJ2-5; D ambiguous. Germline V gene sequence: CDR1 MDHEN, CDR2 SYDVKM. CDR3 size: 14 residues. With 3 bases removed from V and 0 bases from J, the gap between germline ends came to 8 bases. The CDR3 protein is CASSFVGYQETQYF. The CDR3 coding sequence is TGTGCCAGCAGTTTTGTGGGGTACCAAGAGACCCAGTACTTC.